This passage covers 19 T cell receptor beta chains from one sample sequenced in a study of neurological immune-mediated disorders. Via MiXCR, TCRdb re-called the 5' RACE reads, giving one row per CDR3 protein. The data show under 40,000 distinct CDR3 sequences, with 10% to 15% seen just once and around 2.5% held by the top ten. Time point described: longitudinal time-point 2. Sequencing was carried out using PBMCs. These receptors were obtained from a woman in her thirties or forties in good health.

This clonotype was observed at least ten times. The chain recombines TRBV6-2 or TRBV6-3 with TRBJ2-5; TRBD1 matches at 7 bases. J was trimmed by 1 base and V by 6 bases; bases with no gene match: 8. Germline assignment: CDR1 MNHEY and CDR2 SVGEGT. The CDR3 runs to 15 residues. The CDR3 bases are TGTGCCAGCAGCCTAGTCGGGACAGCCCAAGAGACCCAGTACTTC. This codes for CASSLVGTAQETQYF.

This clonotype has ten or more counts. The chain is built from TRBV7-3 and TRBJ2-7; possible D gene TRBD2, 5 bases. Germline-derived CDR1 and CDR2 are SGHTA and FQGTGA. The CDR3 is 15 residues long. Trimming pared 4 bases from V and 6 bases from J, leaving 19 bases between. In nucleotides, the CDR3 is TGTGCCAGCAGCTCAGGCGGAAACGGGGTCGTCGAGCAGTACTTC. Amino acid sequence: CASSSGGNGVVEQYF. Looking up the rest from reference TRBV7-3 and TRBJ2-7 gives the full variable domain: GAGVSQTPSNKVTEKGKYVELRCDPISGHTALYWYRQSLGQGPEFLIYFQGTGAADDSGLPNDRFFAVRPEGSVSTLKIQRTERGDSAVYLCASSSGGNGVVEQYFGPGTRLTVT.

This clonotype showed up many times. The gene calls are TRBV20-1 and TRBJ2-3, with TRBD1 identical over 7 bases. V dropped 4 bases and J dropped 4; count of bases not matched to a gene: 5. CDR1 is DFQATT and CDR2 is SNEGSKA in the germline V gene (reference sequence). The length of the CDR3 is 13 residues. The CDR3: CSAIYTGADTQYF. The CDR3 nucleotides read TGCAGTGCTATCTATACAGGGGCAGATACGCAGTATTTT.

This clonotype appeared many times. The chain is built from TRBV20-1 and TRBJ2-7, with unresolved D. Germline V CDR1 and CDR2: DFQATT, SNEGSKA (reference sequence). The CDR3 covers 14 residues. V lost 3 bases to trimming and J lost 5 bases, with 17 bases between them. As DNA, the CDR3 is TGCAGTGCTAGTTCCGGTCCTTGGGTCCACGAGCAGTACTTC. Protein: CSASSGPWVHEQYF.

This clonotype was recorded many times. The chain joins TRBV5-1 to TRBJ2-2; D is undetermined. Germline values: CDR1 SGHRS, CDR2 YFSETQ. This CDR3 has 15 amino acids. V was shortened by 0 bases and J by 4 bases, with 10 bases between the two germline ends. CDR3 amino acids: CASSLGGAPTGELFF. The CDR3 nucleotides read TGCGCCAGCAGCTTGGGCGGTGCTCCCACCGGGGAGCTGTTTTTT.

This clonotype was seen many times. The gene calls are TRBV15 and TRBJ2-5, with TRBD2 matching 8 bases. J gave up 4 bases and V 5 bases, and 6 bases lay outside the gene matches. Germline lookup yields CDR1 LNHNV and CDR2 YYDKDF (reference sequence). The CDR3 is made up of 14 amino acids. The CDR3 protein is CATSPRGGAETQYF. The CDR3 DNA follows: TGTGCCACCAGCCCCCGGGGGGGGGCAGAGACCCAGTACTTC.

This clonotype came up many times. The CDR3 loop reads CATSREVSLAGGLHEQFF. CDR3 nucleotide sequence: TGTGCCACCAGCAGAGAAGTCTCCCTAGCGGGAGGGCTACATGAGCAGTTCTTC. This rearrangement joins TRBV15 to TRBJ2-1; 12 bases fit TRBD2. In germline, CDR1 is LNHNV, CDR2 YYDKDF (reference sequence). This CDR3 is built from 18 residues. Trimming cost V 0 bases and J 8 bases; bases outside gene matches: 11.

There are many counts of this clonotype. The chain links TRBV20-1 to TRBJ2-3; D uncertain. Germline V CDR1 and CDR2: DFQATT, SNEGSKA (reference sequence). The CDR3 consists of 16 residues. Trimming pared 7 bases from V and 4 bases from J, leaving 24 bases between. The CDR3 DNA follows: TGCAGTGAAGGCCGGCAAAAGCGTTCGAAAGCAGATACGCAGTATTTT. It codes for CSEGRQKRSKADTQYF.

This clonotype was seen a handful of times. The chain recombines TRBV10-3 with TRBJ2-7; the D is unclear. The ends were cut back, 4 bases at V and 6 bases at J, with 10 bases in the middle. Germline CDR1 ENHRY, CDR2 SYGVKD. The CDR3 contains 12 residues. The CDR3 coding sequence is TGTGCCATCAGTGTCGAGGAGTCCGAGCAGTACTTC. It is translated as CAISVEESEQYF.

The rearrangement links TRBV12-3 or TRBV12-4 to TRBJ1-2, with TRBD1 matching 7 bases. CDR3 size: 14 residues. Germline trimming cut 3 bases from V and 3 bases from J; bases unmatched to any gene: 4. CDR3 coding DNA: TGTGCCAGCAGTTTTGGACAGGAGGACTATGGCTACACCTTC. Protein: CASSFGQEDYGYTF.

This clonotype was found many times. A read error may account for a junction end that differs from germline. The chain recombines TRBV9 with TRBJ2-1; D unclear. Germline V gene lookup returns CDR1 SGDLS and CDR2 YYNGEE. The CDR3 runs to 12 residues. The CDR3 here is CASSVEGSELVF. CDR3 DNA: TGTGCCAGCAGCGTAGAAGGGTCCGAACTGGTCTTC.

The chain couples TRBV7-6 to TRBJ2-1; tentatively, D is TRBD1 (5 bases). The CDR3 totals 20 residues. Germline V lookup: CDR1 SGHVS, CDR2 FNYEAQ. Trimming took off 4 bases at V and 3 bases at J, with 28 bases between the two ends. The CDR3 is CASSSPDGIDRLLIYNEQFF. The CDR3 DNA reads TGTGCCAGCAGCTCACCAGATGGGATCGACAGACTCTTAATCTACAATGAGCAGTTCTTC.

A word on this clonotype: At one of its ends the junction is not consistent with the germline gene, which may arise from a read error. The chain links TRBV5-1 to TRBJ2-3, with D maybe TRBD2 (7 bases). Germline CDR1 reads SGHRS; CDR2 reads YFSETQ. This CDR3 comprises 15 residues. The DNA for the CDR3 is TGTGCCAGCAGCTTGGGGGGGCTAGAGGCAGATACGCAGTATTTT. This codes for CASSLGGLEADTQYF.

This clonotype was seen repeatedly, ten times or more. V and J are TRBV30 and TRBJ2-3, with 10 bases lining up with TRBD2. V was pared by 4 bases and J by 4 bases, with 5 bases of the junction left unmatched. CDR3 length: 14 amino acids. CDR1 is GTSNPN and CDR2 is SVGIG in the germline V gene (reference sequence). CDR3 residues: CAWTLAGVADTQYF. CDR3 DNA: TGTGCCTGGACGCTAGCGGGGGTGGCAGATACGCAGTATTTT.

This clonotype was picked up many times. The chain is built from TRBV20-1 and TRBJ1-4; D is uncertain. V lost 6 bases and J 8 bases, leaving 22 bases between the germline ends. The CDR3 is made up of 15 amino acids. CDR1 is DFQATT, CDR2 SNEGSKA, per germline (reference sequence). The chain's CDR3 is CSASSQGTRREKLFF. The CDR3 DNA follows: TGCAGTGCCTCTTCCCAAGGAACCCGACGGGAAAAACTGTTTTTT.

By share of the sample, this clonotype is medium-sized. The rearrangement joins TRBV7-2 to TRBJ2-7; D may be TRBD1 or TRBD2 (5 bases each). V lost 5 bases and J lost 1, with 12 bases in between. Germline V lookup: CDR1 SGHTA, CDR2 FQGNSA. The CDR3 consists of 14 residues. Here the CDR3 DNA reads TGTGCCAGCAGCCCGGGACGGTTATCCTACGAGCAGTACTTC. Its protein product is CASSPGRLSYEQYF.

This clonotype has ten or more counts. V is TRBV7-2 and J is TRBJ2-3; a possible D gene is TRBD2 (6 bases). The V end lost 5 bases, the J end lost 2 bases, and 23 bases lay between the germline ends. This CDR3 comprises 18 residues. The germline gives CDR1 SGHTA, CDR2 FQGNSA. The CDR3 DNA reads TGTGCCAGCAGCCGTACCCCCCTAGGAGGGAGCTACACAGATACGCAGTATTTT. It encodes CASSRTPLGGSYTDTQYF.

Sample share makes this clonotype medium-sized. This chain uses TRBV2 with TRBJ2-7; D is perhaps TRBD1 (5 bases). Trimming took off 7 bases at V and 4 bases at J, with 14 bases between the two ends. Germline V gene lookup returns CDR1 SNHLY and CDR2 FYNNEI. CDR3 length equals 13 residues. The CDR3 nucleotides read TGTGCCAGCATAGGGGCAGCCCAATACGAGCAGTACTTC. Translating gives CASIGAAQYEQYF.

This clonotype has a count of ten or more. This sequence joins TRBV6-6 and TRBJ2-7; no definite D call. The CDR3 totals 14 residues. Deletions cut 1 base from V and 1 base from J, with 8 bases between. Germline loops: CDR1 MNHNY, CDR2 SVGAGI (reference sequence). The CDR3 spells CASSYLGGSYEQYF. The CDR3 DNA reads TGTGCCAGCAGTTACTTGGGTGGGTCCTACGAGCAGTACTTC.